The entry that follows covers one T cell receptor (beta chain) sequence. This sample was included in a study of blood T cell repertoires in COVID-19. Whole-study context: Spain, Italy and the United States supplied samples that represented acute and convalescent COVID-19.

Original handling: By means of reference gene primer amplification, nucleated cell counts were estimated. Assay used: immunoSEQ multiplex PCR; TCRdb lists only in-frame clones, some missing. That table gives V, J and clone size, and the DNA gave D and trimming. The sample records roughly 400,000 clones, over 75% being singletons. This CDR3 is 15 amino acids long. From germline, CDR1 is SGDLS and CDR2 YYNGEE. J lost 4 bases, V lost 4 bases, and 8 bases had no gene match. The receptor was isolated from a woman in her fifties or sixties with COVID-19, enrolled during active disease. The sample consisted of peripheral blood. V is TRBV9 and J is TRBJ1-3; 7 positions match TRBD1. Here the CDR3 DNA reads TGTGCCAGCAGCATGGGACAGTCGCTGGGAAACACCATATATTTT. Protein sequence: CASSMGQSLGNTIYF.